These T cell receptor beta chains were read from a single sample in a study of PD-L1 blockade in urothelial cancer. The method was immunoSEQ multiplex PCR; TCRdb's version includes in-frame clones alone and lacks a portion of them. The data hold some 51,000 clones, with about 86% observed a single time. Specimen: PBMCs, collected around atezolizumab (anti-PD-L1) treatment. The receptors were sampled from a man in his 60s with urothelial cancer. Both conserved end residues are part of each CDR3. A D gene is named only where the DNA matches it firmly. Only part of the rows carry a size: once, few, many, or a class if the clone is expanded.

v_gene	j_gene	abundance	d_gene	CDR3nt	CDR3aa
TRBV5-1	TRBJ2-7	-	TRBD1	TGCGCCAGCAGCCTCAACACCGGGACAGCCTACGAGCAGTACTTC	CASSLNTGTAYEQYF
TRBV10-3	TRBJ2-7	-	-	TGTGCCATCAGTAGGAGGGACCCCTACGAGCAGTACTTC	CAISRRDPYEQYF
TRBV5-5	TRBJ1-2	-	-	TGTGCCAGCAGCTCCTGGCAGGGACTTGATGGCTACACCTTC	CASSSWQGLDGYTF
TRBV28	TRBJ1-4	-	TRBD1	TGTGCCAGCGACGACAGGGTTAATGAAAAACTGTTTTTT	CASDDRVNEKLFF
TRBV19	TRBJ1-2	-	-	TGTGCCAGTAGTATTTTTTCAGGACTGTACGATGGCTACACCTTC	CASSIFSGLYDGYTF
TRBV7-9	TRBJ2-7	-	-	TGTGCCAGCAGCCGAAAGGGGGGGGCCTTATCCTACGAGCAGTACTTC	CASSRKGGALSYEQYF
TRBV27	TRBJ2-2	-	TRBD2	TGTGCCAGCAGCCCAAGCGGGAGCGTAGTCACCGGGGAGTTGTTTTTT	CASSPSGSVVTGELFF
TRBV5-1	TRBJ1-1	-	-	TGCGCCAGCAGCAGAATCAGGGGAGCCACTGAAGCTTTCTTT	CASSRIRGATEAFF
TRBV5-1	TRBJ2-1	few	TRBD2	TGCGCCAGCAGCTGGGGGTCTAGCGGGGTTAGAAATGAGCAGTTCTTC	CASSWGSSGVRNEQFF
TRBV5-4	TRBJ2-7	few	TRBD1	TGTGCCAGCAGCTTCCGGACAGGGGTTGAGCAGTACTTC	CASSFRTGVEQYF
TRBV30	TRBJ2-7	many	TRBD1	TGTGCCTGGAGCCTGGGGACAGGGGCCTACGAGCAGTACTTC	CAWSLGTGAYEQYF
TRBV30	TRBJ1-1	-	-	TGTGCCTGGAACACGTTCTACCCGGGGGGTACTGAAGCTTTCTTT	CAWNTFYPGGTEAFF
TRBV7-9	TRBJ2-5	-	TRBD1	TGTGCCAGCACCATATCCGGGACAGCCCAAGAGACCCAGTACTTC	CASTISGTAQETQYF
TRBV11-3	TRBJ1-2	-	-	TGTGCCAGCAGCTTAGGGCAAAACTATGGCTACACCTTC	CASSLGQNYGYTF
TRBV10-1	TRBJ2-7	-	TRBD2	TGCGCCAGCAGTGAGTCGGTGACTAGCGGAGAGCAGTACTTC	CASSESVTSGEQYF
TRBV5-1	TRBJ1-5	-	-	TGCGCCAGCAGTCCAGGGTGGAAAGATCAGCCCCAGCATTTT	CASSPGWKDQPQHF